One TCR beta chain is described in this entry. The data were obtained in a study of spatial heterogeneity in lung cancer. Stated time point: sample taken at primary tumor resection. From tumor, nontumor lung or frozen PBMC, whole RNA was taken unsorted for sequencing. CDR3 size: 13 residues. V dropped 6 bases and J dropped 4 bases, with 16 bases sitting between them. CDR1 and CDR2 (germline): DFQATT, SNEGSKA (reference sequence). The presence of a unique molecular identifier marked each TCR cDNA molecule. In TCRdb, the 5' RACE reads were re-called with MiXCR into one record per CDR3 protein. The sample contains fewer than 3,000 distinct CDR3 sequences, more than 15% of which appear only once.

The specimen comprised normal lung tissue next to the tumor, sampled at surgery. This clonotype was sampled from a male donor with early-stage non-small cell lung cancer. The chain employs TRBV20-1 and TRBJ2-7; D is ambiguous. Here the CDR3 DNA reads TGCAGTGCGCCCGGCCCCGGCGCTTACGAGCAGTACTTC. Translated: CSAPGPGAYEQYF.